These 32 T cell receptor beta chains came from one sample sequenced in a study of T-cell reconstitution after alpha-beta-depleted transplantation in children. Unique molecular identifiers were used in preparing the TCRbeta library. MiXCR, applied by TCRdb to the PCR reads, yields one record per CDR3 protein. The sample gives about 58,000 distinct CDR3 sequences, 35% to 55% of which show up once; nearly 98% is in the top ten. Here the sequenced sample was PBMCs, mostly from graft donor cells, taken 360 days after TCRalphabeta/CD19-depleted stem cell transplant. These receptors were obtained from a male patient between 5 and 17 years old who had a stem cell transplant for acute lymphoblastic leukemia, so the T cells may come from the graft donor.

The V call is TRBV5-1, the J call TRBJ2-7; 8 nucleotides match TRBD1. The trim removed 0 bases at V and 6 bases at J, leaving 8 bases unmatched. CDR3 size: 15 residues. Germline CDR1 is SGHRS and CDR2 is YFSETQ. CDR3 sequence (DNA): TGCGCCAGCAGCTTGGAGGCAGGGGGCGCGGGCGAGCAGTACTTC. Amino acids: CASSLEAGGAGEQYF.

With regard to this clonotype: Relative to the germline gene, one junction end is altered; a read error may explain this. The genes are TRBV28 and TRBJ2-7; D is ambiguous. CDR3 length equals 10 residues. Germline V gene data show CDR1 as MDHEN and CDR2 as SYDVKM. CDR3 in DNA: TGTGCCAGATCTTCCTACGAACAGTACTTC. Translating gives CARSSYEQYF.

This chain connects TRBV9 to TRBJ1-1; 7 bases agree with TRBD1. The CDR3 is 13 amino acids. V dropped 0 bases and J dropped 7; count of bases not matched to a gene: 3. Germline loops: CDR1 SGDLS, CDR2 YYNGEE. This CDR3 reads CASSVGTGREAFF. DNA for the CDR3: TGTGCCAGCAGCGTAGGGACAGGCCGTGAAGCTTTCTTT.

The rearrangement joins TRBV29-1 to TRBJ2-6, with D tentatively TRBD1 or TRBD2 (5 bases each). There are 13 residues in the CDR3. Per germline, CDR1 SQVTM and CDR2 ANQGSEA. Trimming took 4 bases from V and 3 from J, leaving 7 bases between them. The CDR3 nucleotides are TGCAGCGTTGGTGGGGGTGGGGCCAACGTCCTGACTTTC. It encodes CSVGGGGANVLTF.

This clonotype was seen a handful of times. The V gene is TRBV29-1, the J gene TRBJ2-1; TRBD1 matches 8 bases. The CDR3 covers 14 residues. The V gene's germline CDR1 is SQVTM and CDR2 ANQGSEA. The ends lost 5 bases at V and 4 bases at J; junction bases unmatched: 7. The CDR3 spells CSVPGQGIYNEQFF. CDR3 in DNA: TGCAGCGTTCCCGGACAGGGTATTTACAATGAGCAGTTCTTC.

The chain employs TRBV20-1 and TRBJ2-3; 8 bases fit TRBD1. The CDR3 totals 17 residues. V shed 0 bases, J shed 7 bases, and the junction held 15 bases outside the gene matches. Looked up from germline, CDR1 is DFQATT and CDR2 is SNEGSKA (reference sequence). The CDR3 loop reads CSARDPRTGPFLYTQYF. CDR3 in DNA: TGCAGTGCTAGAGATCCCCGGACAGGGCCGTTCTTATATACGCAGTATTTT.

This clonotype was found once. The chain links TRBV28 to TRBJ2-5; TRBD2 matches at 9 bases. Germline loops: CDR1 MDHEN, CDR2 SYDVKM. The ends lost 1 base at V and 4 bases at J; junction bases unmatched: 13. The CDR3 spans 18 residues. The CDR3 is CASSLYRSGLAEGETQYF. The DNA of the CDR3 is TGTGCCAGCAGTTTATACCGCTCGGGACTAGCCGAGGGAGAGACCCAGTACTTC.

There are a few counts of this clonotype. The chain joins TRBV4-3 to TRBJ1-1; TRBD1 is a possible D gene (5 bases). Germline V lookup: CDR1 LGHNA, CDR2 YSLEER. CDR3 size: 15 residues. Trimming removed 0 bases from V and 0 bases from J, with 8 bases in between. CDR3 coding DNA: TGCGCCAGCAGCCAAGATGGGGGTCTGAACACTGAAGCTTTCTTT. Protein sequence: CASSQDGGLNTEAFF.

The J gene is TRBJ2-1, the V gene TRBV28, with D perhaps TRBD1 (5 bases). The CDR3 length is 10 residues. Germline CDR1 MDHEN, CDR2 SYDVKM. The DNA of the CDR3 is TGTGCAGCAGGGTTAAGTGAGCAGTTCTTC. Residues: CAAGLSEQFF.

V is TRBV12-3 or TRBV12-4 and J is TRBJ2-2; unclear D gene. Deletions cut 5 bases from V and 4 bases from J, with 11 bases between. This CDR3 comprises 14 residues. The CDR3 coding sequence is TGTGCCAGCAGTCCTCTGCGAGGCACCGGGGAGCTGTTTTTT. Translation gives CASSPLRGTGELFF.

A few counts support this clonotype. The chain employs TRBV5-1 and TRBJ2-2; 7 bases align to TRBD2. The CDR3 loop spans 16 amino acids. Germline V gene sequence: CDR1 SGHRS, CDR2 YFSETQ. J lost 5 bases, V lost 6 bases, and 13 bases had no gene match. Here the CDR3 reads CASNDRGVLETGELFF. In nucleotides, the CDR3 is TGCGCCAGCAATGACCGGGGGGTCCTAGAGACCGGGGAGCTGTTTTTT.

This clonotype has more than one count but fewer than ten. The rearrangement joins TRBV21-1 to TRBJ2-1; the table gives TRBD1 as D, unverified against the DNA. TRBV21-1 is marked as a pseudogene. The CDR3 sequence is 15 residues long. The CDR3 DNA sequence: TGTGCCAGCAGCTATCGACAGGGTAGGGCCGATGAGCAGTTCTTC. It yields the protein CASSYRQGRADEQFF.

The genes are TRBV20-1 and TRBJ2-5; D not resolved. The CDR3 totals 12 residues. V lost 1 base and J lost 5, with 8 bases in between. Germline V CDR1 and CDR2: DFQATT, SNEGSKA (reference sequence). CDR3 protein: CSARGLQETQYF. Here the CDR3 DNA reads TGCAGTGCTAGAGGCCTCCAGGAGACCCAGTACTTC.

The rearrangement joins TRBV7-8 to TRBJ2-5, with 8 bases matching TRBD2. From germline, CDR1 is SGHVS and CDR2 FQNEAQ. The CDR3 has 16 amino acids. The J segment lost 5 bases and the V segment lost 3 bases, leaving 11 bases of the junction unmatched. CDR3 bases: TGTGCCAGCAGCTTCCATCCCGGGACTAGTGATGAGACCCAGTACTTC. This translates into CASSFHPGTSDETQYF.

The chain has TRBV12-3 or TRBV12-4 and TRBJ2-3; tentatively, D is TRBD1 (6 bases). The CDR3 contains 15 residues. V was cut by 4 bases and J by 6 bases, with 17 bases left in between. In DNA form, the CDR3 reads TGTGCCAGCAGTTCGAGAGCTAACAGGGCTGATACGCAGTATTTT. Translating it yields CASSSRANRADTQYF.

This chain joins TRBV29-1 and TRBJ1-2, with D uncertain. CDR1 is SQVTM, CDR2 ANQGSEA, per germline. The CDR3 has 14 amino acids. Trimming pared 7 bases from V and 5 bases from J, leaving 20 bases between. The CDR3 DNA reads TGCAGCGCCCTGAATGCCCGTATGCCTTATGGCTACACCTTC. Translation gives CSALNARMPYGYTF. Full variable domain (outside the CDR3, taken from reference TRBV29-1 and TRBJ1-2): SAVISQKPSRDICQRGTSLTIQCQVDSQVTMMFWYRQQPGQSLTLIATANQGSEATYESGFVIDKFPISRPNLTFSTLTVSNMSPEDSSIYLCSALNARMPYGYTFGSGTRLTVV.

The chain combines TRBV29-1 with TRBJ1-1; TRBD1 matches 12 bases. The germline gives CDR1 SQVTM, CDR2 ANQGSEA. V was clipped by 6 bases and J by 0 bases; unmatched bases: 11. This CDR3 spans 17 amino acids. DNA for the CDR3: TGCAGCGTGGGCGTTGGGACAGGGGGCAGAATGAACACTGAAGCTTTCTTT. Its protein is CSVGVGTGGRMNTEAFF.

The chain recombines TRBV9 with TRBJ2-3, with 7 nucleotides matching TRBD1. Germline V gene data show CDR1 as SGDLS and CDR2 as YYNGEE. V shed 3 bases, J shed 7 bases, and the junction held 8 bases outside the gene matches. This CDR3 contains 14 residues. CDR3 loop: CASSGDRARNTQYF. For the CDR3, the DNA is TGTGCCAGCAGCGGAGACAGGGCTAGGAATACGCAGTATTTT.

This clonotype appeared a few times. J is TRBJ2-2 and V is TRBV12-3 or TRBV12-4; TRBD1 matches 8 bases. This CDR3 region has 16 residues. Losses at the gene ends were 7 bases for V and 0 bases for J; bases not matched to a gene: 7. The CDR3 sequence: CASIQGGKTNTGELFF. Written as DNA, the CDR3 is TGTGCCAGCATACAGGGGGGAAAAACGAACACCGGGGAGCTGTTTTTT.

This sequence joins TRBV24-1 and TRBJ2-7; D not resolved. This CDR3 region has 15 residues. V lost 1 base and J 0 bases, leaving 9 bases between the germline ends. Germline V lookup: CDR1 KGHDR, CDR2 SFDVKD. The CDR3 reads CATSDLAKSSYEQYF. The CDR3 DNA reads as TGTGCCACCAGTGATTTAGCCAAAAGCTCCTACGAGCAGTACTTC.

Only a few counts were recorded for this clonotype. The chain couples TRBV29-1 to TRBJ1-3; TRBD1 matches 7 bases. Trimming at V came to 2 bases and at J to 2 bases, leaving 0 bases not matched to a gene. Germline CDR1 SQVTM, CDR2 ANQGSEA. CDR3 length: 13 residues. The CDR3: CSVETGAGNTIYF. In nucleotides, the CDR3 is TGCAGCGTTGAAACAGGGGCTGGAAACACCATATATTTT.

This chain joins TRBV4-1 and TRBJ2-3; 7 bases match TRBD2. This CDR3 has 14 amino acids. Trimming cost V 4 bases and J 1 base; bases outside gene matches: 2. CDR1 and CDR2 from the germline V gene are MGHRA and YSYEKL. CDR3 sequence: CASSPAGGTDTQYF. CDR3 nucleotide sequence: TGCGCCAGCAGCCCCGCGGGGGGCACAGATACGCAGTATTTT.

V usage is TRBV7-8 and J usage is TRBJ2-5; D possibly corresponds to TRBD1 (6 bases). CDR3 length equals 13 residues. Per germline, CDR1 SGHVS and CDR2 FQNEAQ. Trimming left V 4 bases short and J 2 bases short, with 8 bases between. For the CDR3, the DNA is TGTGCCAGCAGCTCCGGGACACAAGAGACCCAGTACTTC. Translation: CASSSGTQETQYF.

The CDR3 is CASSPGGPFLRYYF. The CDR3 DNA is TGTGCCAGCAGCCCAGGAGGACCCTTCCTTCGCTACTACTTC. V and J are TRBV7-2 and TRBJ2-5; TRBD2 is a possible D gene (5 bases). From germline, CDR1 is SGHTA and CDR2 FQGNSA. Trimming took off 5 bases at V and 14 bases at J, with 24 bases between the two ends. The length of the CDR3 is 14 residues.

This clonotype was counted only a few times. The chain recombines TRBV12-3 or TRBV12-4 with TRBJ2-3; D call uncertain. CDR3 length: 12 amino acids. The ends were cut back, 6 bases at V and 6 bases at J, with 10 bases in the middle. The DNA for the CDR3 is TGTGCCAGCAGGATAAAAGGGGATACGCAGTATTTT. Translated: CASRIKGDTQYF.

This clonotype came up a few times. The genes are TRBV28 and TRBJ2-3; 7 nucleotides match TRBD1. J lost 5 bases, V lost 3 bases, and 11 bases had no gene match. The CDR3 is made up of 16 amino acids. Germline loops: CDR1 MDHEN, CDR2 SYDVKM. In DNA, the CDR3 is TGTGCCAGCAGTTTTCTAAATGACAGGGAGAAAGATACGCAGTATTTT. This sequence encodes CASSFLNDREKDTQYF.

The chain combines TRBV21-1 with TRBJ1-5. TRBV21-1 is labeled a pseudogene. The CDR3 covers 13 residues. The chain's CDR3 is CASVGYSNQPQHF. In DNA form, the CDR3 reads TGTGCCAGTGTCGGGTATAGCAATCAGCCCCAGCATTTT.

The sample holds a few counts of this clonotype. One end of the junction fails to match germline, which may point to a read error. V and J are TRBV12-3 or TRBV12-4 and TRBJ1-1; TRBD1 aligns across 7 bases. CDR3 length: 9 amino acids. CDR3 loop: CASTTEGAW. The CDR3 DNA reads as TGTGCCAGCACTACAGAGGGGGCTTGG.

The CDR3 nucleotides are TGTGCCAGCAGTTTATCCGGGGGCGGGCAACTGTTTTTT. Translated, it gives CASSLSGGGQLFF. The chain is built from TRBV12-3 or TRBV12-4 and TRBJ1-4; tentative D call: TRBD1 (6 bases). This CDR3 is 13 amino acids long. Deletions cut 2 bases from V and 12 bases from J, with 13 bases between.

V is TRBV5-4 and J is TRBJ2-2, with TRBD2 matching over 15 bases. The CDR3 has 16 residues. Germline CDR1 reads SGHNT; CDR2 reads YYREEE (reference sequence). Germline trimming cut 6 bases from V and 4 bases from J; bases unmatched to any gene: 4. The CDR3 region is CASTGTSGRITGELFF. The CDR3 DNA follows: TGTGCCAGCACCGGGACTAGCGGGAGGATCACCGGGGAGCTGTTTTTT.

V gene TRBV12-3 or TRBV12-4 combines with J gene TRBJ2-1; no reliable D call. V was shortened by 3 bases and J by 9 bases, with 6 bases between the two germline ends. The CDR3 consists of 11 residues. The CDR3 coding sequence is TGTGCCAGCAGTTTTCTGCGTGAGCAGTTCTTC. Translating gives CASSFLREQFF.

This chain joins TRBV7-2 and TRBJ1-5; no definite D call. Germline CDR1 SGHTA, CDR2 FQGNSA. The CDR3 consists of 13 residues. Trimming pared 5 bases from V and 0 bases from J, leaving 5 bases between. CDR3 bases: TGTGCCAGCAGCCTATTTAGCAATCAGCCCCAGCATTTT. Translation: CASSLFSNQPQHF.